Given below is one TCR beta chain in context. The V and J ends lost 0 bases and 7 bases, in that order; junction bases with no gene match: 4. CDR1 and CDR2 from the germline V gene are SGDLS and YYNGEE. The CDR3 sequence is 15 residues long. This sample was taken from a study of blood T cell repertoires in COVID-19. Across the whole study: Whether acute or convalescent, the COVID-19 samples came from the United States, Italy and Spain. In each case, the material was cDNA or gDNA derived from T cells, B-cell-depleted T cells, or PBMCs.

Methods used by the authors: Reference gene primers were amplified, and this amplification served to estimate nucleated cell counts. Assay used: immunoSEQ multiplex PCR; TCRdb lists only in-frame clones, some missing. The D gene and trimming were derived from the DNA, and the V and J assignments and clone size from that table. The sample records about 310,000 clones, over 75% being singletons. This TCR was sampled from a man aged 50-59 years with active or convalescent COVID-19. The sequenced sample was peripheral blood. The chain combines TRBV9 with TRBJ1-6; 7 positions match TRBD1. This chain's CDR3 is CASSVEGQRNSPLHF. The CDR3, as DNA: TGTGCCAGCAGCGTAGAGGGACAGAGGAATTCACCCCTCCACTTT.